Shown below are 16 T cell receptor beta chains from a single sample sequenced in a study of cytomegalovirus exposure and HLA in healthy donors. PCR primers comprised 60 Vbeta and 13 Jbeta primers. The method was immunoSEQ multiplex PCR; TCRdb's version includes in-frame clones alone and lacks a portion of them. The sample consists of 150,000 to 200,000 clones, roughly 90% of them appearing once. Sequencing used PBMCs. The receptors derive from a boy aged 2-15 years in good health and CMV-seronegative.

The chain is built from TRBV6-6 and TRBJ2-7; a possible D gene is TRBD2 (5 bases). Germline CDR1 and CDR2: MNHNY and SVGAGI (reference sequence). V was clipped by 6 bases and J by 6 bases, with 9 bases between them. CDR3 length equals 11 residues. CDR3 nucleotide sequence: TGTGCCAGCAGATGGACTGGCGAGCAGTACTTC. Translating gives CASRWTGEQYF.

This chain uses TRBV5-6 with TRBJ2-5; tentative D call: TRBD2 (6 bases). Trimming shortened V by 0 bases and J by 4 bases, and 16 bases separated the two germline ends. The germline V gene has CDR1 SGHDT and CDR2 YYEEEE. This CDR3 is 16 amino acids long. The CDR3 nucleotides read TGTGCCAGCAGCTTGGTAGGGTTCGGGGGAGGAGAGACCCAGTACTTC. Translation gives CASSLVGFGGGETQYF.

The J gene is TRBJ2-7, the V gene TRBV5-6, with a possible D match to TRBD1 (7 bases). The CDR3 has 15 amino acids. V dropped 1 base and J dropped 0 bases, with 11 bases sitting between them. CDR1 and CDR2 (germline): SGHDT, YYEEEE. The CDR3 DNA sequence: TGTGCCAGCAGCTTGCCGCGGGACAGCTCCTACGAGCAGTACTTC. Translated: CASSLPRDSSYEQYF.

This clone appeared a single time. The CDR3 nucleotides are TGTGCCAGCAGGGCCTCTCTGAACACTGAAGCTTTCTTT. This encodes CASRASLNTEAFF. The rearrangement links TRBV27 to TRBJ1-1; D remains unclear. Trimming took off 6 bases at V and 0 bases at J, with 8 bases between the two ends. The CDR3 sequence is 13 residues long. Germline CDR1 and CDR2: MNHEY and SMNVEV (reference sequence).

The rearrangement links TRBV6-1 to TRBJ2-7; 7 bases agree with TRBD1. The CDR3 spans 15 residues. J lost 0 bases, V lost 6 bases, and 8 bases had no gene match. Germline values: CDR1 MNHNS, CDR2 SASEGT. CDR3 DNA: TGTGCCAGCAGCAGGGCGGACAGGAGCTCCTACGAGCAGTACTTC. It is translated as CASSRADRSSYEQYF.

The chain uses TRBV5-1 and TRBJ2-7; a possible D gene is TRBD2 (6 bases). Germline V gives CDR1 SGHRS, CDR2 YFSETQ. Trimming took off 1 base at V and 4 bases at J, with 15 bases between the two ends. This CDR3 has 15 amino acids. In nucleotides, the CDR3 is TGCGCCAGCAGCTTGTATGGGCGGGGAGATTACGAGCAGTACTTC. Translating it yields CASSLYGRGDYEQYF.

This chain links TRBV28 with TRBJ1-2; D gene ambiguous. The CDR3 runs 13 residues. Deletions cut 7 bases from V and 1 base from J, with 10 bases between. The germline V gene has CDR1 MDHEN and CDR2 SYDVKM. The CDR3 loop is CASTTEGNYGYTF. In DNA, the CDR3 is TGTGCCAGCACTACTGAGGGTAACTATGGCTACACCTTC.

The chain combines TRBV5-4 with TRBJ2-5, with D perhaps matching TRBD1 (6 bases). Germline CDR1 is SGHNT and CDR2 is YYREEE (reference sequence). CDR3 length: 13 amino acids. With 9 bases removed from V and 4 bases from J, the gap between germline ends came to 16 bases. CDR3 sequence (DNA): TGTGCCACCGCGGCCCGAGGGGGAGAGACCCAGTACTTC. Its protein product is CATAARGGETQYF.

The CDR3: CASSQGAGTPSYEQYF. CDR3 nucleotide sequence: TGTGCCAGCTCACAGGGGGCAGGGACCCCCTCCTACGAGCAGTACTTC. The rearrangement uses TRBV18 and TRBJ2-7; 7 bases are shared with TRBD1. The junction had 9 bases not matched to a gene; V was cut back by 4 bases and J by 0 bases. There are 16 residues in the CDR3. The V gene's germline CDR1 is KGHSH and CDR2 LQKENI.

A single count supports this clone. V gene TRBV7-9 combines with J gene TRBJ2-3; 8 bases align to TRBD2. There are 18 residues in the CDR3. The V and J ends lost 2 bases and 6 bases, in that order; junction bases with no gene match: 16. Germline CDR1 reads SEHNR; CDR2 reads FQNEAQ (reference sequence). The CDR3 is CASSLLTGSGGLRDTQYF. The CDR3 DNA follows: TGTGCCAGCAGCTTATTGACAGGAAGCGGGGGCCTACGGGATACGCAGTATTTT.

This clone has only one observation. V and J are TRBV9 and TRBJ2-2, with a tentative D call TRBD2 (6 bases). Deletions cut 4 bases from V and 4 bases from J, with 11 bases between. The CDR3 is 14 residues long. Germline values: CDR1 SGDLS, CDR2 YYNGEE. The CDR3 DNA sequence: TGTGCCAGCAGCCTAGCGTCGGGCACCGGGGAGCTGTTTTTT. Residues: CASSLASGTGELFF.

The chain recombines TRBV5-3 with TRBJ1-5; D not resolved. TRBV5-3 is labeled an ORF, and its function is uncertain. The CDR3 spans 18 residues. Trimming pared 5 bases from V and 0 bases from J, leaving 21 bases between. For the CDR3, the DNA is TGTGCCAGAAGGAGGGTCGGGAGTTTGGTTTATAGCAATCAGCCCCAGCATTTT. Amino acids: CARRRVGSLVYSNQPQHF.

This rearrangement joins TRBV28 to TRBJ2-5, with a weak D call TRBD2 (6 bases). The J call may not be correct, given that the DNA end is closer to TRBJ2-7. There are 15 residues in the CDR3. The V gene's germline CDR1 is MDHEN and CDR2 SYDVKM. CDR3 region: CASGQINGRVHEQYF. Here the CDR3 DNA reads TGTGCCAGCGGCCAGATTAACGGGAGAGTCCACGAGCAGTACTTC.

CDR3 in amino acids: CASSPLAGGPDEQFF. Here the CDR3 DNA reads TGCGCCAGCAGCCCCCTAGCGGGAGGGCCGGATGAGCAGTTCTTC. V usage is TRBV5-1 and J usage is TRBJ2-1; 12 bases are shared with TRBD2. There are 15 residues in the CDR3. Germline CDR1 reads SGHRS; CDR2 reads YFSETQ. Losses at the gene ends were 4 bases for V and 8 bases for J; bases not matched to a gene: 7.

V is TRBV6-6 and J is TRBJ2-1; 10 bases are a match to TRBD2. The germline gives CDR1 MNHNY, CDR2 SVGAGI (reference sequence). The CDR3 extends over 13 amino acids. J gave up 3 bases and V 7 bases, and 0 bases lay outside the gene matches. Here the CDR3 DNA reads TGTGCCAGCAAGCGGGGGGGCTACAATGAGCAGTTCTTC. Protein product: CASKRGGYNEQFF.

J is TRBJ2-7 and V is TRBV29-1, with D possibly being TRBD2 (6 bases). Germline CDR1 and CDR2: SQVTM and ANQGSEA. With 1 base removed from V and 6 bases from J, the gap between germline ends came to 10 bases. This CDR3 is 12 amino acids long. CDR3 amino acids: CSVEGGTGEQYF. CDR3 DNA sequence: TGCAGCGTTGAAGGGGGGACTGGCGAGCAGTACTTC.